This T cell receptor (beta chain) appears in the sequencing data of a study of blood T cell repertoires in COVID-19. Whole-study context: Collection of acute and convalescent COVID-19 samples took place in the United States, Italy and Spain.

Clones were read by immunoSEQ multiplex PCR, and TCRdb kept only the in-frame ones, dropping some. The table has about 250,000 clones, roughly 84% seen once; the top ten hold about 1.5%. This CDR3 comprises 16 residues. Germline values: CDR1 LGHDT, CDR2 YNNKEL (reference sequence). Trimming cost V 4 bases and J 2 bases, with 15 bases left between them. V gene TRBV3-1 (or the pseudogene TRBV3-2) combines with J gene TRBJ2-1; D is unclear. Sequencing used peripheral blood. The TCR originated in a woman in her forties who had recovered from COVID-19. The CDR3 here is CASSPRAETAYNEQFF. DNA of the CDR3: TGTGCCAGCAGCCCACGAGCAGAGACTGCCTACAATGAGCAGTTCTTC.